This record concerns one T cell receptor beta chain sequence. The data stem from a study of T cell responses to AZD1222 COVID-19 vaccine. The CDR3 contains 15 residues. With V trimmed by 3 bases and J by 2 bases, 9 bases remained unmatched. From germline, CDR1 is SQVTM and CDR2 ANQGSEA. Profiled with immunoSEQ multiplex PCR; TCRdb holds only in-frame clones, not every one. Of roughly 150,000 clones in the sample, approximately 90% were seen once. The rearrangement uses TRBV29-1 and TRBJ2-7; 8 nucleotides line up with TRBD2. This TCR derives from an adult who received the AZD1222 COVID-19 vaccine. This material consisted of peripheral blood, taken 28 days after the second AZD1222 dose. The CDR3 reads CSVDGSSGYTYEQYF. The CDR3 bases are TGCAGCGTTGATGGGTCTAGCGGGTACACCTACGAGCAGTACTTC.